These T cell receptor beta chains were read from a single sample in a study of blood T cell repertoires in COVID-19. This table comes from immunoSEQ multiplex PCR, and its TCRdb copy is limited to in-frame clones, with some not included. Found here are 150,000 to 200,000 clones, approximately 80% of them singletons; the top ten hold 1.5%. The sequenced sample was peripheral blood. These receptors came from a human donor in a cohort sampled during active COVID-19. The CDR3 runs from the conserved cysteine through the conserved F or W. A D gene is named only where the DNA matches it firmly. Only some rows state a clone size, as once, few, many or a class for expanded clones.

V gene,clone size,J gene,D gene,CDR3 DNA,CDR3 protein
TRBV6-5,-,TRBJ1-2,TRBD1,TGTGCCAGCACCCCCGGGACAGGGGGGTACTATGGCTACACCTTC,CASTPGTGGYYGYTF
TRBV18,-,TRBJ2-5,-,TGTGCCAGCTCACCACCCTTCCAAGAGACCCAGTACTTC,CASSPPFQETQYF
TRBV5-6,-,TRBJ1-3,-,TGTGCCAGCAGCTTGGATCGGGGGGCGAATGGAAACACCATATATTTT,CASSLDRGANGNTIYF
TRBV9,once,TRBJ2-7,TRBD1,TGTGCCAGCAGCGTAGAGTGGACAGGGGGCTCCTACGAGCAGTACTTC,CASSVEWTGGSYEQYF
TRBV19,-,TRBJ2-2,-,TGTGCCAGTAGTATTGGGCAGGAGGAGCTGTTTTTT,CASSIGQEELFF
TRBV7-3,-,TRBJ1-1,-,TGTGCCAGCAGCCCTGTCGGGAGGACTGAAGCTTTCTTT,CASSPVGRTEAFF
TRBV2,-,TRBJ2-1,TRBD2,TGTGCCAGCAGTTTAGCGGGGGGTTCCTACAATGAGCAGTTCTTC,CASSLAGGSYNEQFF
TRBV6-6,-,TRBJ2-3,TRBD2,TGTGCCAGCAGTTACAAAGCGGGGGTTAGCACAGATACGCAGTATTTT,CASSYKAGVSTDTQYF
TRBV5-1,once,TRBJ2-5,TRBD2,TGCGCCAGCACCCTGACTAGCGGGGGGCTGGGGGAGACCCAGTACTTC,CASTLTSGGLGETQYF
TRBV27,-,TRBJ1-1,-,TGTGCCAGCAAAGGGGCCAGCACTGAAGCTTTCTTT,CASKGASTEAFF
TRBV7-2,-,TRBJ2-7,TRBD1,TGTGCCAGCAGCGTACGACAGGGACGGGAGCAGTACTTC,CASSVRQGREQYF
TRBV7-3,once,TRBJ2-3,-,TGTGCCAGCAGCTTATGGACTTTCGGGACAACACGGGATACGCAGTATTTT,CASSLWTFGTTRDTQYF
TRBV7-2,once,TRBJ1-1,TRBD1,TGTGCCAGCAGCTTAACAGGGGGAAACACTGAAGCTTTCTTT,CASSLTGGNTEAFF
TRBV5-5,-,TRBJ2-7,TRBD2,TGTGCCAGCAGCTGGACTAGCGGGATGGGGGAGCAGTACTTC,CASSWTSGMGEQYF
TRBV7-8,-,TRBJ1-1,-,TGTGCCAGCAGCTTAAGTAACAGGAACACTGAAGCTTTCTTT,CASSLSNRNTEAFF
TRBV6-5,-,TRBJ2-6,-,TGTGCCAGCAGACGGGGCTCTGGGGCCAACGTCCTGACTTTC,CASRRGSGANVLTF
TRBV19,-,TRBJ1-4,TRBD1,TGTGCCAGTAGCGCGGTCCCGGGACAGGGCCATGAAAAACTGTTTTTT,CASSAVPGQGHEKLFF
TRBV9,-,TRBJ1-5,-,TGTGCCAGCAGCGTAGATCGAGGGATATTAAAGCCCCAGCATTTT,CASSVDRGILKPQHF
TRBV9,-,TRBJ2-7,TRBD2,TGTGCCAGCAGCGTAGCTCCTAGCGGGAGGGCCGGATCCTACGAGCAGTACTTC,CASSVAPSGRAGSYEQYF
TRBV6-5,-,TRBJ2-7,TRBD2,TGTGCCAGCAGTACCTGGGGGGGTGTATACGAGCAGTACTTC,CASSTWGGVYEQYF
TRBV2,-,TRBJ2-2,TRBD1,TGTGCCAGCTCCGGGACAGTGACCGGGGAGCTGTTTTTT,CASSGTVTGELFF
TRBV7-2,-,TRBJ1-2,-,TGTGCCAGCAGCTCCCAGGGGAACTATGGCTACACCTTC,CASSSQGNYGYTF
TRBV5-1,-,TRBJ1-4,-,TGCGCCAGCAGCTTGCCGGGAGCAAGGACTAATGAAAAACTGTTTTTT,CASSLPGARTNEKLFF
TRBV11-3,-,TRBJ2-7,TRBD1,TGTGCCAGCAGCTTAACCGGGACAGGGCCGGGGCAGTACTTC,CASSLTGTGPGQYF
TRBV19,-,TRBJ1-1,TRBD1,TGTGCCAGTAGCTTAGGGGACAGGGATTTTTCTGAAGCTTTCTTT,CASSLGDRDFSEAFF
TRBV6-2/TRBV6-3,-,TRBJ2-5,-,TGTGCCAGCAGTTACAACCCCCGGGACACAGCACGGAGGGAGACCCAGTACTTC,CASSYNPRDTARRETQYF
TRBV7-3,-,TRBJ2-7,TRBD2,TGTGCCAGCAGCCAGGTGGCTAGCGGGGCTTACGAGCAGTACTTC,CASSQVASGAYEQYF
TRBV2,-,TRBJ2-7,-,TGTGCCAGTTTGGTAGGGAAGGGGGACGAGCAGTACTTC,CASLVGKGDEQYF
TRBV6-2/TRBV6-3,-,TRBJ2-5,TRBD2,TGTGCCAGCAGTTCCCCCGCTAGCGGGAGGGTTGAGACCCAGTACTTC,CASSSPASGRVETQYF
TRBV28,-,TRBJ2-1,TRBD2,TGTGCCAGCAGTCCTAGCGGGAGGGATGAGCAGTTCTTC,CASSPSGRDEQFF
TRBV4-1,-,TRBJ2-7,-,TGCGCCAGCAGCCAAGAAGGGGTGGGGGGATCCGAGCAGTACTTC,CASSQEGVGGSEQYF
TRBV4-3,-,TRBJ2-7,-,TGCGCCAGCAGCCAAGATTCCAGGGTGTCCGAGCAGTACTTC,CASSQDSRVSEQYF
TRBV9,-,TRBJ2-7,TRBD1,TGTGCCAGCAGCTCGGACGGGACAGCCTACGAGCAGTACTTC,CASSSDGTAYEQYF
TRBV7-3,-,TRBJ2-2,TRBD2,TGTGCCAGCAGCTTAGCGGGGACTATCAACACCGGGGAGCTGTTTTTT,CASSLAGTINTGELFF
TRBV5-4,once,TRBJ1-1,TRBD1,TGTGCCAGCAGCGACGGACAGGGGACCACTGAAGCTTTCTTT,CASSDGQGTTEAFF
TRBV2,-,TRBJ2-7,-,TGTGCCAGCAGTGACACTAGCACCTCATACGAGCAGTACTTC,CASSDTSTSYEQYF
TRBV19,few,TRBJ1-4,TRBD1,TGTGCCAGCGACAGGGGAACAACTAATGAAAAACTGTTTTTT,CASDRGTTNEKLFF
TRBV11-2,few,TRBJ1-6,-,TGTGCCAGCAGCTTAGGTTCAGGGTCACCCCTCCACTTT,CASSLGSGSPLHF
TRBV5-5,-,TRBJ1-5,-,TGTGCCAGCAGCTTATTTGGCGGTCAGCCCCAGCATTTT,CASSLFGGQPQHF
TRBV5-1,-,TRBJ1-1,-,TGCGCCAGCAGCTTGGGCCGGGACACTGAAGCTTTCTTT,CASSLGRDTEAFF
TRBV7-2,-,TRBJ2-1,TRBD2,TGTGCCAGCAGCTTAGAATTTCGAGGACTAGCAAACAATGAGCAGTTCTTC,CASSLEFRGLANNEQFF
TRBV3-1/TRBV3-2,-,TRBJ2-4,TRBD1,TGTGCCAGCAGCCCGCAGGGGGATAGGTACATTCAGTACTTC,CASSPQGDRYIQYF
TRBV28,-,TRBJ1-2,TRBD1,TGTGCCAGCAGTCCCTTAGGGGACAGGGGGTATGGCTACACCTTC,CASSPLGDRGYGYTF
TRBV5-4,-,TRBJ2-7,TRBD2,TGTGCCAGCAGACCTAGCGGGGGGCCCGCCTACGAGCAGTACTTC,CASRPSGGPAYEQYF
TRBV11-2,-,TRBJ2-7,-,TGTGCCAGCAGCTTAGATCGGGATGGAGAGCAGTACTTC,CASSLDRDGEQYF
TRBV6-1,once,TRBJ2-7,TRBD2,TGTGCCAGCAGCGAAGGGGGGACTAGAGCCTACGAGCAGTACTTC,CASSEGGTRAYEQYF
TRBV10-3,-,TRBJ2-7,-,TGTGCCATCAGACGCTTCGAAGAGGACTACGAGCAGTACTTC,CAIRRFEEDYEQYF
TRBV9,-,TRBJ1-3,TRBD1,TGTGCCAGCAGCGTAGGCGGGACAGGAGGTTCTGGAAACACCATATATTTT,CASSVGGTGGSGNTIYF
TRBV11-2,-,TRBJ2-7,TRBD1,TGTGCCAGCAGCCGGCCAGGGGGCTCCGAGCAGTACTTC,CASSRPGGSEQYF
TRBV19,-,TRBJ1-1,-,TGTGCCAGTAGTATAGATATGACAGTTGAAGCTTTCTTT,CASSIDMTVEAFF
TRBV27,once,TRBJ2-7,TRBD1,TGTGCCAGCAGTTTATCGGGGCAGGGGGCAGGCGAGCAGTACTTC,CASSLSGQGAGEQYF
TRBV5-1,-,TRBJ1-1,TRBD1,TGCGCCAGCAGCTGGGGGACAGGGGGAGAGAACACTGAAGCTTTCTTT,CASSWGTGGENTEAFF
TRBV6-5,-,TRBJ1-1,TRBD1,TGTGCCAGCAGTTCCCTGACAGGGGGTCGTACTGAAGCTTTCTTT,CASSSLTGGRTEAFF
TRBV5-1,-,TRBJ1-1,-,TGCGCCAGCAGCTTCTCAGGTAACACTGAAGCTTTCTTT,CASSFSGNTEAFF
TRBV6-5,-,TRBJ2-3,-,TGTGCCAGCAGTTACTGGTCGGGGGTGGCGGATACGCAGTATTTT,CASSYWSGVADTQYF